This T cell receptor beta chain was retrieved from a study of blood T cell repertoires in COVID-19 (TCRdb year 2020). Background on the whole study: ImmuneRACE Cohort 3 recovered participants were defined by two consecutive negative NP/OP PCR tests, healthcare professional clearance, or symptom resolution. The collaborator samples originated in the United States, Italy and Spain and spanned the acute and convalescent phases of COVID-19. The prospective study material was composed of cDNA or gDNA derived from T cells, B-cell-depleted T cells, or PBMCs. Deeply sampled blood TCRbeta repertoires from subjects exposed to, actively infected with, or recovered from COVID-19 were included in the dataset. The repertoires were released in a freely available public database intended as a resource for research on the immune response to SARS-CoV-2. Samples were obtained from the ongoing ImmuneRACE study (first 160 participants) and from roughly 1,300 subjects provided by 6 global collaborators. A de-identified subject ID, COVID-19 status, age in years and sex were almost always included in the sample metadata. Where available, HLA class I and class II types were taken from metadata supplied by the sample provider and were not determined by assay-based typing.

TCRbeta CDR3 regions were amplified from genomic DNA by means of the immunoSEQ Assay, a bias-controlled multiplex PCR. In the source study's methods: Within the assay, amplification of reference gene primers was used to estimate how many nucleated cells each sample contained. To quantify the absolute abundance of each unique TCRbeta CDR3 rearrangement, sequence reads were collapsed and filtered. For each sample, productive Simpson clonality was calculated as the square root of Simpson's diversity index across productive rearrangements. The table was pulled from immuneACCESS by TCRdb, which kept in-frame rearrangements only. Such tables lose some clones; where checked, under half of the loss comes from unresolved V genes, and the rest has no known cause. The D gene and trimming were derived from the DNA, and the V and J assignments and clone size from that table. For this sample the table gives about 270,000 clones, of which more than 75% were detected only once. The ten largest clones take up 2% to 2.5% of the sample.

Comments on this clone: It has no known antigen specificity. The input lacks base qualities; no much larger clone sits a single base away.

V is shortened by 0 bases, J by 1 base, and the region joining them spans 21 bases. The CDR3 runs 19 amino acids, cysteine and phenylalanine included. Solely the CDR3 DNA is kept, with 57 bases framed from the first base. Based on the germline V gene (reference sequence), the CDR1 and CDR2 sequences are LNHNV and YYDKDF. Enrolling through a virtual design, the prospective study's participants ranged in age from roughly 18 to 90 years and lived across around 25 United States geographic areas. Cohort assignment in the prospective study relied on participant-reported clinical history from a screening survey and a study questionnaire. In the prospective study, mobile phlebotomists collected whole blood, serum and a nasopharyngeal or oropharyngeal swab from each participant. Additional blood draws and questionnaires over a 2-month period could optionally be provided by prospective study participants. Before DNA extraction, blood samples from the prospective study were shipped at room temperature or frozen.

General study outcomes and caveats: Clinical and demographic metadata were provided uncurated, with the amount varying by source and participant.

Material: PBMCs or T cells enriched from blood (not recorded which). The chain is assembled from TRBV15 and TRBJ2-5; the D gene is possibly TRBD1, with 6 bases matching. The source of this sequence is a woman aged 55 to 70 in a cohort exposed to, infected with or recovered from COVID-19 (not recorded which). The DNA sequence reads TGTGCCACCAGCAGAGATAGAGCGGCCCCGACAGGACCCCAAGAGACCCAGTACTTC. Its product reads: CATSRDRAAPTGPQETQYF. Beyond the CDR3, the reference TRBV15 and TRBJ2-5 genes provide the residues; the full variable domain reads: DAMVIQNPRYQVTQFGKPVTLSCSQTLNHNVMYWYQQKSSQAPKLLFHYYDKDFNNEADTPDNFQSRRPNTSFCFLDIRSPGLGDTAMYLCATSRDRAAPTGPQETQYFGPGTRLLVL.